The T cell receptor (beta chain) under discussion was sequenced for a study of regulatory T cells in long-lasting Graves disease. This clonotype was seen more than once but under ten times. Building of the TCR beta libraries involved iRepertoire HTBI primers and Arm-PCR of CDR3 regions. TCRdb re-called the multiplex PCR reads through MiXCR, storing one row per CDR3 protein. This table holds about 660,000 distinct CDR3 sequences, around 30% found once. The CDR3 length is 12 residues. The junction had 4 bases not matched to a gene; V was cut back by 3 bases and J by 7 bases. Germline V gene lookup returns CDR1 GTSNPN and CDR2 SVGIG (reference sequence). The time point is: persistent/refractory GD, antithyroid drugs over 5 years with positive TRAb. Extracted RNA from PBMCs served as the source of the TCR library.

This sequence originates from a female donor with Graves disease. The chain is built from TRBV30 and TRBJ1-2, with 8 bases lining up with TRBD1. The sequenced sample was peripheral blood mononuclear cells (PBMCs), obtained when the disease was refractory, from a patient treated with antithyroid drugs. CDR3 residues: CAWSAGGGGYTF. The CDR3 bases are TGTGCCTGGAGCGCAGGGGGCGGTGGCTACACCTTC.